A single sample is the source of the 28 T cell receptor beta chains below, sequenced in a study of T cell clonotyping in hematopoietic cell transplantation. As to time point: recipient sample about 28 days before transplant, after cytoreduction. Generated by immunoSEQ multiplex PCR, the TCRdb table keeps only in-frame clones and is missing some. This sample has tens of thousands of clones, with almost 97% found just once. The sequencing used peripheral blood mononuclear cells, collected before stem cell transplant. All receptors derive from a woman aged 50 to 65 with acute myeloid leukemia. Some clones in this sample may be carry-over from other donors' samples.

This chain connects TRBV5-6 to TRBJ2-7, with D perhaps given as TRBD1 or TRBD2 (5 bases each). The germline V gene encodes CDR1 SGHDT and CDR2 YYEEEE. The CDR3 runs to 16 residues. V was cut by 4 bases and J by 5 bases, with 22 bases left in between. The DNA for the CDR3 is TGTGCCAGCAGCCTGATAAGTGGGACGGTGCGACACGAGCAGTACTTC. This sequence encodes CASSLISGTVRHEQYF.

The chain carries TRBV5-4 and TRBJ1-2, with TRBD1 matching 7 bases. This CDR3 is 16 amino acids long. CDR1 is SGHNT, CDR2 YYREEE, per germline (reference sequence). J gave up 5 bases and V 0 bases, and 10 bases lay outside the gene matches. CDR3 bases: TGTGCCAGCAGCTTGGGTGCAGGGGGTTCCAATTATGGCTACACCTTC. This encodes CASSLGAGGSNYGYTF.

This chain joins TRBV19 and TRBJ2-7; 7 nucleotides agree with TRBD1. V dropped 10 bases and J dropped 1; count of bases not matched to a gene: 7. This CDR3 region has 13 residues. Germline CDR1 is LNHDA and CDR2 is SQIVND (reference sequence). The CDR3 DNA sequence: TGTGCCACCAGACCGGACAGGTCCTACGAGCAGTACTTC. Amino acids: CATRPDRSYEQYF. Variable domain in full (rest from reference TRBV19 and TRBJ2-7): DGGITQSPKYLFRKEGQNVTLSCEQNLNHDAMYWYRQDPGQGLRLIYYSQIVNDFQKGDIAEGYSVSREKKESFPLTVTSAQKNPTAFYLCATRPDRSYEQYFGPGTRLTVT.

The chain recombines TRBV27 with TRBJ2-1; TRBD2 matches 10 bases. V lost 11 bases, J lost 7 bases, and 20 bases stayed unmatched. CDR3 length: 17 amino acids. Germline V gene data show CDR1 as MNHEY and CDR2 as SMNVEV (reference sequence). CDR3 amino acids: CAGVGSPAAGGQNEQFF. The CDR3 coding sequence is TGTGCCGGAGTCGGATCGCCGGCAGCGGGGGGGCAAAATGAGCAGTTCTTC.

V and J are TRBV7-2 and TRBJ2-7; D ambiguous. Germline V lookup: CDR1 SGHTA, CDR2 FQGNSA. V shed 1 base and J shed 3 bases, with 7 bases lying between them. There are 13 residues in the CDR3. In nucleotides, the CDR3 is TGTGCCAGCAGCTTAGGCACCAACTACGAGCAGTACTTC. Amino acid sequence: CASSLGTNYEQYF.

This clone was picked up one time. CDR3 in DNA: TGTGCCAGCAGCCTAACAGGGGTTCATAGCCGCTACACCTTC. This gives the protein CASSLTGVHSRYTF. The chain combines TRBV5-8 with TRBJ1-2; 7 nucleotides agree with TRBD1. Germline V gives CDR1 SGHTS, CDR2 YDEGEE. The V segment lost 4 bases and the J segment 9 bases; nucleotides outside the gene matches: 12. There are 14 residues in the CDR3.

The CDR3 DNA reads as TGTGCCAGCAGCGTAGTATCCAGGGGGTACCTCTACGAGCAGTACTTC. Translated, it gives CASSVVSRGYLYEQYF. The chain links TRBV9 to TRBJ2-7, with 7 bases aligning to TRBD1. This CDR3 is 16 amino acids long. V shed 0 bases and J 3 bases; nucleotides not matched to a gene: 9. Germline CDR1 is SGDLS and CDR2 is YYNGEE. Variable domain in full (rest from reference TRBV9 and TRBJ2-7): DSGVTQTPKHLITATGQRVTLRCSPRSGDLSVYWYQQSLDQGLQFLIQYYNGEERAKGNILERFSAQQFPDLHSELNLSSLELGDSALYFCASSVVSRGYLYEQYFGPGTRLTVT.

V is TRBV19 and J is TRBJ1-3; no clear D gene. The CDR3 runs 12 residues. Germline V gives CDR1 LNHDA, CDR2 SQIVND (reference sequence). V was pared by 7 bases and J by 4 bases, with 8 bases between. This CDR3 is CASTPSGNTIYF. CDR3 in DNA: TGTGCCAGTACCCCATCCGGAAACACCATATATTTT. Combining the CDR3 with reference TRBV19 and TRBJ1-3 gives the whole variable domain DGGITQSPKYLFRKEGQNVTLSCEQNLNHDAMYWYRQDPGQGLRLIYYSQIVNDFQKGDIAEGYSVSREKKESFPLTVTSAQKNPTAFYLCASTPSGNTIYFGEGSWLTVV.

The rearrangement joins TRBV6-6 to TRBJ1-1, with unresolved D. There are 12 residues in the CDR3. V lost 9 bases and J 0 bases, leaving 8 bases between the germline ends. Germline assignment: CDR1 MNHNY and CDR2 SVGAGI (reference sequence). The CDR3 sequence: CASRRMNTEAFF. The CDR3 coding sequence is TGTGCCAGTCGGAGAATGAACACTGAAGCTTTCTTT.

This clone was counted only a few times. In DNA form, the CDR3 reads TGTGCCAGCAGCTTGAGGGGTCCGAACACTGAAGCTTTCTTT. As protein: CASSLRGPNTEAFF. The chain couples TRBV7-2 to TRBJ1-1; weak D call: TRBD1 (5 bases). The germline gives CDR1 SGHTA, CDR2 FQGNSA. This CDR3 has 14 amino acids. V was trimmed by 3 bases and J by 1 base, leaving 9 bases between them.

In DNA form, the CDR3 reads TGTGCCAGTGCCCAATCCCCTGGGGCCAACGTCCTGACTTTC. Its translation: CASAQSPGANVLTF. The chain uses TRBV6-5 and TRBJ2-6; no reliable D call. This CDR3 has 14 amino acids. Germline lookup yields CDR1 MNHEY and CDR2 SVGAGI. V was trimmed by 9 bases and J by 2 bases, leaving 11 bases between them.

The chain links TRBV7-9 to TRBJ2-3, with D unclear. The CDR3 extends over 14 amino acids. Trimming cost V 1 base and J 10 bases, with 15 bases left between them. The V gene's germline CDR1 is SEHNR and CDR2 FQNEAQ (reference sequence). The CDR3 DNA reads as TGTGCCAGCAGCTTAGACTGGGCAGCTCAGGCGCAGTATTTT. Translating it yields CASSLDWAAQAQYF.

The chain has TRBV29-1 and TRBJ1-2; TRBD1 matches 7 bases. There are 12 residues in the CDR3. Germline V gene data show CDR1 as SQVTM and CDR2 as ANQGSEA. Trimming cost V 4 bases and J 3 bases; bases outside gene matches: 2. The CDR3, as DNA: TGCAGCGTTGTAGGGGGCGACTATGGCTACACCTTC. Translation: CSVVGGDYGYTF.

V is TRBV5-4 and J is TRBJ2-7; D unclear. Germline V gene sequence: CDR1 SGHNT, CDR2 YYREEE (reference sequence). This CDR3 contains 11 residues. The V end lost 0 bases, the J end lost 6 bases, and 4 bases lay between the germline ends. CDR3 protein: CASSLGFEQYF. For the CDR3, the DNA is TGTGCCAGCAGCTTGGGTTTCGAGCAGTACTTC.

This sequence joins TRBV28 and TRBJ1-5; 7 nucleotides line up with TRBD1. The J segment lost 5 bases and the V segment lost 7 bases, leaving 11 bases of the junction unmatched. Germline assignment: CDR1 MDHEN and CDR2 SYDVKM. CDR3 length: 15 residues. CDR3 nucleotides: TGTGCCAGCAACGGTGACAGGGCCGGCCATCAGCCCCAGCATTTT. Amino acids: CASNGDRAGHQPQHF.

V is TRBV28 and J is TRBJ1-4; 7 bases agree with TRBD1. The germline V gene has CDR1 MDHEN and CDR2 SYDVKM. Unmatched junction bases numbered 3, after V lost 2 bases and J lost 3 bases. The CDR3 is made up of 15 amino acids. This chain's CDR3 is CASSLPTGSNEKLFF. CDR3 nucleotides: TGTGCCAGCAGTTTACCGACAGGGTCTAATGAAAAACTGTTTTTT.

V and J are TRBV10-3 and TRBJ1-5; 10 positions match TRBD1. CDR1 and CDR2 from the germline V gene are ENHRY and SYGVKD. The length of the CDR3 is 14 residues. V was clipped by 6 bases and J by 5 bases; unmatched bases: 4. As DNA, the CDR3 is TGTGCCATCAGGGGACAGGGGCGGCATCAGCCCCAGCATTTT. Its protein product is CAIRGQGRHQPQHF.

This clone has a single count. This chain connects TRBV4-1 to TRBJ2-3; D call uncertain. The CDR3 runs to 15 residues. Germline lookup yields CDR1 MGHRA and CDR2 YSYEKL. The ends were cut back, 1 base at V and 1 base at J, with 9 bases in the middle. The CDR3 loop reads CASSQVSRGTDTQYF. The DNA of the CDR3 is TGCGCCAGCAGCCAAGTCTCCCGGGGCACAGATACGCAGTATTTT.

The chain is built from TRBV11-2 and TRBJ1-4; 8 bases map to TRBD1. Germline V gene lookup returns CDR1 SGHAT and CDR2 FQNNGV. This CDR3 comprises 17 residues. V was pared by 5 bases and J by 14 bases, with 22 bases of the junction left unmatched. The CDR3 sequence is CASSGNPVRTGLIQLFF. DNA of the CDR3: TGTGCCAGCAGCGGGAATCCCGTTCGGACAGGGCTGATTCAGCTGTTTTTT.

This clone showed up just once. The rearrangement links TRBV10-3 to TRBJ1-2; TRBD1 aligns across 9 bases. The J segment lost 0 bases and the V segment lost 6 bases, leaving 2 bases of the junction unmatched. In germline, CDR1 is ENHRY, CDR2 SYGVKD. The CDR3 consists of 14 residues. CDR3 in DNA: TGTGCCATCAGGGGGACAGGGACTAACTATGGCTACACCTTC. Translation gives CAIRGTGTNYGYTF.

The chain is built from TRBV5-1 and TRBJ2-5; D is unclear. CDR1 SGHRS and CDR2 YFSETQ come from the germline V gene. V dropped 0 bases and J dropped 8 bases, with 17 bases sitting between them. CDR3 length: 15 residues. The CDR3 DNA follows: TGCGCCAGCAGCTTGGCCATGGCAGGCGCGGATACCCAGTACTTC. As protein: CASSLAMAGADTQYF.

The rearrangement links TRBV6-5 to TRBJ2-7; D not resolved. This CDR3 is built from 14 residues. Germline V lookup: CDR1 MNHEY, CDR2 SVGAGI. V was trimmed by 0 bases and J by 1 base, leaving 7 bases between them. CDR3: CASSYSGWSYEQYF. Here the CDR3 DNA reads TGTGCCAGCAGTTACTCAGGGTGGTCCTACGAGCAGTACTTC.

The genes are TRBV6-5 and TRBJ2-5, with a weak D call TRBD2 (6 bases). This CDR3 has 15 amino acids. Deletions cut 5 bases from V and 1 base from J, with 14 bases between. Germline values: CDR1 MNHEY, CDR2 SVGAGI. The CDR3 coding sequence is TGTGCCAGCAGTACTACCGGGGACTCCCAAGAGACCCAGTACTTC. It specifies CASSTTGDSQETQYF.

This clone was found once. This chain connects TRBV9 to TRBJ1-3; TRBD1 agrees at 8 bases. The V gene end was trimmed by 0 bases and the J gene end by 2 bases; junction bases not matched to a gene: 1. Germline V gives CDR1 SGDLS, CDR2 YYNGEE. CDR3 length: 15 amino acids. The chain's CDR3 is CASSVGDRTGNTIYF. Written as DNA, the CDR3 is TGTGCCAGCAGCGTAGGGGACAGGACTGGAAACACCATATATTTT. Full variable domain (missing parts from reference TRBV9 and TRBJ1-3): DSGVTQTPKHLITATGQRVTLRCSPRSGDLSVYWYQQSLDQGLQFLIQYYNGEERAKGNILERFSAQQFPDLHSELNLSSLELGDSALYFCASSVGDRTGNTIYFGEGSWLTVV.

The chain is built from TRBV5-1 and TRBJ1-3; 8 bases align to TRBD1. Per the germline V gene, CDR1 is SGHRS and CDR2 is YFSETQ. The CDR3 is 16 residues long. V shed 2 bases, J shed 4 bases, and the junction held 8 bases outside the gene matches. The CDR3 DNA reads TGCGCCAGCAGCTTAACCAGCAGGGGGCGAGGAAACACCATATATTTT. This translates into CASSLTSRGRGNTIYF.

The chain has TRBV28 and TRBJ1-2; 7 bases fit TRBD1. Germline V gene sequence: CDR1 MDHEN, CDR2 SYDVKM. CDR3 length: 14 residues. V lost 10 bases, J lost 5 bases, and 13 bases stayed unmatched. In DNA, the CDR3 is TGTGCCACTCCCGAACATGACAGGGCGTATGGCTACACCTTC. It codes for CATPEHDRAYGYTF.

This clone was found once. This rearrangement joins TRBV30 to TRBJ1-2, with a tentative D call TRBD1 (5 bases). The V gene lost 0 bases and the J gene lost 14 bases, with 16 bases spanning the gap. The germline V gene has CDR1 GTSNPN and CDR2 SVGIG (reference sequence). There are 12 residues in the CDR3. CDR3: CAWSVLKGWMTF. The CDR3 DNA reads as TGTGCCTGGAGTGTCCTCAAGGGGTGGATGACCTTC.

CDR3 DNA sequence: TGTGCCAGCAACAGGGACCCCTCCTACAATGAGCAGTTCTTC. It is translated as CASNRDPSYNEQFF. The rearrangement links TRBV14 to TRBJ2-1; D is perhaps TRBD1 (6 bases). The CDR3 is 14 amino acids. CDR1 SGHDN and CDR2 FVKESK come from the germline V gene. V was pared by 7 bases and J by 0 bases, with 10 bases between.